These 19 T cell receptor beta chains were all obtained from the same sample, sequenced in a study of CD8+CD57+ T cells in acquired aplastic anemia. Genomic DNA, serving as template, underwent TCR beta VDJ and CDR3 profiling. TCRdb reprocessed the reads via MiXCR and lists one record per CDR3 protein. The data contain some 42,000 distinct CDR3 sequences, roughly two thirds of them singletons. Sequenced sample: sorted CD4+, CD8+, or CD8+CD57+ T cells (not recorded which) from PBMCs. The receptors were gathered from a human donor in good health, serving as a control.

V usage is TRBV7-9 and J usage is TRBJ2-5; no clear D gene. Germline V gene sequence: CDR1 SEHNR, CDR2 FQNEAQ (reference sequence). The CDR3 is 12 amino acids. Trimming shortened V by 5 bases and J by 5 bases, and 9 bases separated the two germline ends. CDR3 bases: TGTGCCAGCAGCCTAGAGGCGGAGACCCAGTACTTC. It translates to CASSLEAETQYF.

The chain joins TRBV10-3 to TRBJ1-5; D call uncertain. The CDR3 consists of 16 residues. Germline-derived CDR1 and CDR2 are ENHRY and SYGVKD. The V and J ends lost 0 bases and 3 bases respectively, with 12 bases between them. In nucleotides, the CDR3 is TGTGCCATCAGTGAGTCCCGACAAGTCTACAATCAGCCCCAGCATTTT. Translating gives CAISESRQVYNQPQHF.

Concerning this clonotype itself: The germline gene is not matched at one end of the junction; a read error may be the cause. This rearrangement joins TRBV6-1 to TRBJ1-3, with D perhaps TRBD1 (6 bases). Germline lookup yields CDR1 MNHNS and CDR2 SASEGT. This CDR3 comprises 12 residues. The CDR3 sequence is CACRGLGNTVYF. The CDR3 DNA sequence: TGTGCCTGCCGGGGGCTTGGAAACACCGTATATTTT.

With respect to this clonotype: No conserved phenylalanine or tryptophan ends this CDR3, so it is likely a read error. V usage is TRBV12-3 or TRBV12-4 and J usage is TRBJ2-7; 8 bases are shared with TRBD1. The CDR3 covers 14 residues. V lost 5 bases, J lost 5 bases, and 8 bases stayed unmatched. This CDR3 is CASSLSQGAHEQYS. DNA for the CDR3: TGTGCCAGCAGTCTCTCCCAGGGGGCCCACGAGCAGTACTCC.

The chain combines TRBV2 with TRBJ2-7, with D tentatively TRBD2 (5 bases). V shed 6 bases and J shed 6 bases, with 12 bases lying between them. CDR1 is SNHLY, CDR2 FYNNEI, per germline. The CDR3 extends over 12 amino acids. The CDR3 DNA sequence: TGTGCCAGCAGCTTAAACCGGGGCGAGCAGTACTTC. This translates into CASSLNRGEQYF.

The rearrangement links TRBV10-2 to TRBJ2-5; D is possibly TRBD2 (5 bases). V lost 3 bases to trimming and J lost 5 bases, with 16 bases between them. Germline V gene sequence: CDR1 WSHSY, CDR2 SAAADI. CDR3 length: 15 residues. This chain's CDR3 is CASSDRDGKGETQYF. Written as DNA, the CDR3 is TGCGCCAGCAGTGATCGTGACGGGAAGGGCGAGACCCAGTACTTC.

The rearrangement joins TRBV15 to TRBJ2-3, with 8 bases identical to TRBD1. Germline V CDR1 and CDR2: LNHNV, YYDKDF (reference sequence). This CDR3 contains 15 residues. The J segment lost 5 bases and the V segment lost 0 bases, leaving 4 bases of the junction unmatched. The chain's CDR3 is CATSRDRGQGDTQYF. DNA of the CDR3: TGTGCCACCAGCAGAGACAGGGGGCAAGGAGATACGCAGTATTTT. The variable domain in full, with the rest retrieved from reference TRBV15 and TRBJ2-3, is DAMVIQNPRYQVTQFGKPVTLSCSQTLNHNVMYWYQQKSSQAPKLLFHYYDKDFNNEADTPDNFQSRRPNTSFCFLDIRSPGLGDTAMYLCATSRDRGQGDTQYFGPGTRLTVL.

The chain has TRBV19 and TRBJ1-6, with unresolved D. There are 16 residues in the CDR3. Trimming removed 0 bases from V and 7 bases from J, with 13 bases in between. Germline loops: CDR1 LNHDA, CDR2 SQIVND (reference sequence). CDR3 protein: CASSIEPNDGNSPLHF. The CDR3 DNA is TGTGCCAGTAGTATAGAACCCAACGACGGGAATTCACCCCTCCACTTT.

The chain links TRBV7-2 to TRBJ1-4, with D possibly TRBD1 on 6 matching bases. CDR1 SGHTA and CDR2 FQGNSA come from the germline V gene. Trimming stripped 5 bases from V and 6 bases from J, with 10 bases between. The CDR3 spans 13 residues. CDR3 in amino acids: CASSRPGDEKLFF. CDR3 coding DNA: TGTGCCAGCAGCCGTCCAGGGGATGAAAAACTGTTTTTT.

This rearrangement joins TRBV19 to TRBJ2-7, with TRBD2 matching over 13 bases. The DNA end is more similar to TRBJ2-5, so the J call may be wrong. The CDR3 spans 13 residues. Germline CDR1 LNHDA, CDR2 SQIVND (reference sequence). CDR3 nucleotide sequence: TGTGCCAGCAGACTAGCGGGGGGAGAGACCCAGTACTTC. Its protein product is CASRLAGGETQYF.

This clonotype was detected once. V and J are TRBV27 and TRBJ1-1, with D unclear. V gave up 6 bases and J gave up 5 bases, with 13 bases separating them. The CDR3 runs to 13 residues. CDR1 is MNHEY and CDR2 is SMNVEV in the germline V gene (reference sequence). CDR3 nucleotide sequence: TGTGCCAGCAGGATTTGGGAAGGGACTGAAGCTTTCTTT. Amino acids: CASRIWEGTEAFF.

This chain links TRBV20-1 with TRBJ1-5; D remains ambiguous. Per the germline V gene, CDR1 is DFQATT and CDR2 is SNEGSKA (reference sequence). CDR3 length: 10 residues. The germline V and J ends were trimmed by 6 bases and 13 bases, with 13 bases remaining between them. CDR3 loop: CSAHGEEQHF. For the CDR3, the DNA is TGCAGTGCCCATGGAGAGGAGCAGCATTTT.

This clonotype came up a few times. This chain connects TRBV10-3 to TRBJ1-6; D is unresolved. The CDR3 is 15 amino acids. V lost 8 bases and J 0 bases, leaving 11 bases between the germline ends. CDR1 is ENHRY and CDR2 is SYGVKD in the germline V gene. The CDR3 loop is CAIDQSGSYNSPLHF. CDR3 DNA: TGTGCCATCGACCAATCGGGCTCCTATAATTCACCCCTCCACTTT.

CDR3 sequence (DNA): TGTGCCAGTAGTATAGTGGGGGGCCACGAGCAGTACTTC. Translation gives CASSIVGGHEQYF. The chain employs TRBV19 and TRBJ2-7; the D call may be TRBD1 or TRBD2 (6 bases each). Per the germline V gene, CDR1 is LNHDA and CDR2 is SQIVND (reference sequence). V lost 1 base, J lost 5 bases, and 9 bases lay in between. This CDR3 comprises 13 residues. Combining the CDR3 with reference TRBV19 and TRBJ2-7 gives the whole variable domain DGGITQSPKYLFRKEGQNVTLSCEQNLNHDAMYWYRQDPGQGLRLIYYSQIVNDFQKGDIAEGYSVSREKKESFPLTVTSAQKNPTAFYLCASSIVGGHEQYFGPGTRLTVT.

The V and J genes are TRBV7-6 and TRBJ1-6; D is unresolved. Deletions cut 5 bases from V and 3 bases from J, with 8 bases between. The length of the CDR3 is 14 residues. Germline lookup yields CDR1 SGHVS and CDR2 FNYEAQ. CDR3 DNA: TGTGCCAGCAGCCCCACGGACTATAATTCACCCCTCCACTTT. Its protein product is CASSPTDYNSPLHF.

There are many counts of this clonotype. V gene TRBV16 combines with J gene TRBJ1-1; 9 bases fit TRBD1. Trimming at V came to 3 bases and at J to 4 bases, leaving 6 bases not matched to a gene. There are 15 residues in the CDR3. The germline V gene encodes CDR1 KGHSY and CDR2 FQNENV. The CDR3 is CASSHSDRGGTEAFF. For the CDR3, the DNA is TGTGCCAGCAGCCATTCCGACAGGGGGGGCACTGAAGCTTTCTTT.

The chain uses TRBV10-3 and TRBJ2-1; TRBD2 might be the D (6 bases). The CDR3 has 13 amino acids. Germline CDR1 is ENHRY and CDR2 is SYGVKD. Trimming removed 6 bases from V and 3 bases from J, with 9 bases in between. CDR3 amino acids: CAIRGGGYNEQFF. CDR3 DNA sequence: TGTGCCATCAGGGGAGGCGGCTACAATGAGCAGTTCTTC.

V is TRBV2 and J is TRBJ2-1; D is tentatively TRBD1 or TRBD2 (5 bases each). The CDR3 totals 10 residues. In germline, CDR1 is SNHLY, CDR2 FYNNEI. V lost 10 bases and J 15 bases, leaving 16 bases between the germline ends. CDR3 bases: TGTGCCACCCTCGCGACGGGGCGGTTCTTC. Translation gives CATLATGRFF. The full variable domain, its missing parts supplied by reference TRBV2 and TRBJ2-1, is EPEVTQTPSHQVTQMGQEVILRCVPISNHLYFYWYRQILGQKVEFLVSFYNNEISEKSEIFDDQFSVERPDGSNFTLKIRSTKLEDSAMYFCATLATGRFFGPGTRLTVL.

The chain combines TRBV20-1 with TRBJ2-7; 7 bases line up with TRBD2. CDR3 length: 15 residues. Trimming cost V 7 bases and J 3 bases; bases outside gene matches: 15. The germline gives CDR1 DFQATT, CDR2 SNEGSKA (reference sequence). This chain's CDR3 is CSGNGVVGGGYEQYF. CDR3 nucleotides: TGCAGTGGTAATGGGGTGGTGGGCGGGGGCTACGAGCAGTACTTC.